This TCR beta chain was observed in a study of T cell responses to AZD1222 COVID-19 vaccine. Germline V lookup: CDR1 SGHVS, CDR2 FNYEAQ. Losses at the gene ends were 2 bases for V and 3 bases for J; bases not matched to a gene: 4. The length of the CDR3 is 15 residues. Clones were sequenced by immunoSEQ multiplex PCR, and TCRdb holds only the in-frame ones, with some missing. The sample includes around 61,000 clones, 70% to 90% of them seen just once. The starting material was peripheral blood, obtained on day 0 of AZD1222 vaccination. The J gene is TRBJ2-1, the V gene TRBV7-6, with TRBD1 matching 7 bases. The TCR originated in an adult in good health. CDR3 residues: CASSLPYRGYNEQFF. The CDR3 DNA reads TGTGCCAGCAGCTTACCCTACAGGGGCTACAATGAGCAGTTCTTC.